A selection of T cell receptor beta chains follows, all from one sample in a study of T-cell memory formation after mild COVID-19. Each CDR3 protein gets one entry after TCRdb re-called the 5' RACE reads with MiXCR. The repertoire holds more than 350,000 distinct CDR3 sequences, more than 15% seen once, with 20% to 25% in the top ten. The sequenced sample consisted of PBMCs or a T cell subset sorted from them (not recorded which). The receptors shown here come from a young man who had mild COVID-19 (a few samples of this study predate the infection). Cell type and time point are not known. The conserved cysteine and the conserved F or W are not part of the CDR3 here.

>TRBJ2-1|TRBV5-1
ASSLDSNEQF
>TRBJ2-1|TRBV7-9
ASRLSGGSYNEQF
>TRBJ2-7|TRBV29-1
SGTLDSRRQY
>TRBJ2-1|TRBV9
ASSSDKNEQF
>TRBJ1-5|TRBV2
ASTNGGVNQPQH
>TRBJ1-6|TRBV7-3
ASSLPGPNSPLH
>TRBJ2-3|TRBV3-1
ASSPTWTVSTDTQY
>TRBJ1-1|TRBV7-2
ASSFRNTEAF
>TRBJ2-1|TRBV18
ASSPPGQGQF
>TRBJ2-5|TRBV7-9
ASLPLSGGAYSETQY
>TRBJ2-3|TRBV20-1
SAQLTSSTDTQY
>TRBJ2-1|TRBV30
AWRPLRQVTYNEQF
>TRBJ2-1|TRBV4-1
ASSQTSGVNNEQF
>TRBJ1-2|TRBV7-2
ASSTTVSYGYT
>TRBJ1-6|TRBV20-1
SARGGEPYNSPLH
>TRBJ1-1|TRBV19
ASSPRDRRNTEAF
>TRBJ1-2|TRBV29-1
SVPTGGGYT
>TRBJ2-4|TRBV28
ASNQAPNIQY
>TRBJ1-1|TRBV5-4
ASSWGQGNTEAF
>TRBJ2-3|TRBV18
ASSEGVPGEY
>TRBJ2-6|TRBV3-1
ASSPSRVNSGANVLT
>TRBJ1-3|TRBV5-1
ASSSGTVGNTIY
>TRBJ2-5|TRBV15
ATTNTPEETQY
>TRBJ2-2|TRBV15
ATSKRGSSTGELF
>TRBJ2-2|TRBV9
ASTIGVSTGELF
>TRBJ1-2|TRBV6-2/TRBV6-3
ASTGDNRRYT
>TRBJ2-1|TRBV3-1
ASSQDTPGWAGEQF
>TRBJ2-3|TRBV4-2
ASSQDIPPGSDTQY
>TRBJ2-5|TRBV7-7
ASSLVLKRYQETQY
>TRBJ2-5|TRBV4-1
ASSQIMRGRETQY
>TRBJ1-1|TRBV5-1
ASSLVLLTENTEAF
>TRBJ1-1|TRBV19
ASIAGKAF
>TRBJ2-5|TRBV7-6
ASTLAGGDETQY
>TRBJ1-4|TRBV2
ASSDNIEKLF
>TRBJ2-3|TRBV24-1
ATSDFPEGPSADTQY
>TRBJ1-2|TRBV7-2
ASSQGQFGRRSTYGYT
>TRBJ2-7|TRBV12-3/TRBV12-4
ASSFVPGLAYEQY
>TRBJ2-7|TRBV12-3/TRBV12-4
ASSLGDGPYEQY
>TRBJ2-3|TRBV11-2
ASSYQSGGTSTDTQY
>TRBJ1-4|TRBV6-6
ASSPTSGKLF
>TRBJ2-5|TRBV6-5
ASSYSTGVETQY
>TRBJ2-3|TRBV7-2
ASSLLAGGGDTQY
>TRBJ1-2|TRBV12-3/TRBV12-4
ASSLRSAVYGYT
>TRBJ1-4|TRBV20-1
SAREAGNEKLF
>TRBJ1-2|TRBV24-1
ATSDFFRDSGYT
>TRBJ2-3|TRBV7-2
ASSFVQSSTDTQY
>TRBJ1-5|TRBV23-1
ASSQSIRDRGHQPQH
>TRBJ2-1|TRBV6-6
ASSAQAGGPNEQF
>TRBJ2-7|TRBV19
ASSMAPAYEQY
>TRBJ2-1|TRBV11-2
ASSLGGGGLYNEQF
>TRBJ2-3|TRBV5-1
ASSPGQDTDTQY
>TRBJ1-5|TRBV19
ASTRTGGINQPQH
>TRBJ2-3|TRBV6-2/TRBV6-3
ATQDTQY